A selection of T cell receptor beta chains follows, all from one sample in a study of blood T cell repertoires in COVID-19. Profiling relied on immunoSEQ multiplex PCR, and the TCRdb table lists in-frame clones only, not all of them. Among roughly 150,000 clones listed, around 80% were seen once. Sequenced sample: PBMCs or T cells enriched from blood (not recorded which). All receptors come from a man aged 70 or older who had been exposed to COVID-19. CDR3s include the opening cysteine and the closing phenylalanine or tryptophan. The D gene is left open where the match is weak. Clone size is stated in some rows and not others, as once, few, many or a class when expanded.

TRBD2,TRBJ2-7,.,TRBV11-2,TGTGCCAGCAGCAGAGGACTAGCGGAGCCCTACGAGCAGTACTTC,CASSRGLAEPYEQYF
TRBD2,TRBJ2-7,.,TRBV28,TGTGCCAGCAGTTCAGGGGCTAGCGGGAGATCCTACGAGCAGTACTTC,CASSSGASGRSYEQYF
TRBD1,TRBJ1-2,.,TRBV19,TGTGCCAGTAGTATAGGGGTTTGGGACAGGGGTCGAGAGGTCTTC,CASSIGVWDRGREVF
TRBD1,TRBJ1-2,few,TRBV29-1,TGCAGCGTGGAGGGGACAGACAGTAACTATGGCTACACCTTC,CSVEGTDSNYGYTF
TRBD1,TRBJ1-5,.,TRBV27,TGTGCCAGCAGTTTAGCAGGGGGCTGGGGCAATCAGCCCCAGCATTTT,CASSLAGGWGNQPQHF
TRBD2,TRBJ2-2,.,TRBV5-4,TGTGCCAGCAGCCTGAACGCGGGGGGCACCGGGGAGCTGTTTTTT,CASSLNAGGTGELFF
.,TRBJ2-3,.,TRBV9,TGTGCCAGCAGCTTGGGGGCCCGGGGCACAGATACGCAGTATTTT,CASSLGARGTDTQYF
.,TRBJ1-5,once,TRBV6-5,TGTGCCAGCAGCGTGGACAGAAATCAGCCCCAGCATTTT,CASSVDRNQPQHF
.,TRBJ2-1,.,TRBV15,TGTGCCACCAGCAGGGCTTTAGGGGGAGGGTACAATGAGCAGTTCTTC,CATSRALGGGYNEQFF
.,TRBJ1-1,.,TRBV6-5,TGTGCCAGCAGCCTCGGGGACTTCGTCACCGGGGCTTTCTTT,CASSLGDFVTGAFF
.,TRBJ2-1,.,TRBV13,TGTGCCAGCAGCTTAAGAGGGATCTCCTACAATGAGCAGTTCTTC,CASSLRGISYNEQFF
TRBD1,TRBJ2-1,.,TRBV6-6,TGTGCCAGCAGTTACTCGGGACAGGGGTTTGAGCAGTTCTTC,CASSYSGQGFEQFF
.,TRBJ1-1,.,TRBV2,TGTGCCAGCAGTATACAGGGACAAGCGACAACTGAAGCTTTCTTT,CASSIQGQATTEAFF
.,TRBJ2-3,.,TRBV19,TGTGCCAGTAGTATAAAGGCGGGGTCCACAGATACGCAGTATTTT,CASSIKAGSTDTQYF
TRBD1,TRBJ1-2,few,TRBV9,TGTGCCAGCAGCTCCCGACAGGGTTTGGATGGCTACACCTTC,CASSSRQGLDGYTF
.,TRBJ2-7,.,TRBV10-2,TGCGCCAGCAGTGATACGCGATTTGGCGAGCAGTACTTC,CASSDTRFGEQYF
TRBD2,TRBJ2-3,.,TRBV7-9,TGTGCCAGCAGCTTAGGGCGGGGGGGCAGACTCACAGATACGCAGTATTTT,CASSLGRGGRLTDTQYF
.,TRBJ2-1,.,TRBV13,TGTGCCAGCAGTTCGGGGTACAATGAGCAGTTCTTC,CASSSGYNEQFF
.,TRBJ1-2,few,TRBV6-6,TGTGCCAGCAGTTACGGGGGGGGTGGCTACACCTTC,CASSYGGGGYTF
.,TRBJ1-4,.,TRBV5-1,TGCGCCAGCAAGTTCGGGGGTTTAGGTGAAAAACTGTTTTTT,CASKFGGLGEKLFF
.,TRBJ2-7,.,TRBV18,TGTGCCAGCTCACCACCGCCGAGAGGTTACGAGCAGTACTTC,CASSPPPRGYEQYF
TRBD1,TRBJ1-6,.,TRBV7-9,TGTGCCAGCAGTCTTGGACAGGGAAGTTCACCCCTCCACTTT,CASSLGQGSSPLHF
.,TRBJ2-7,.,TRBV6-6,TGTGCCAGCAGTTACAAGTCGGGAGAGATCTACGAGCAGTACTTC,CASSYKSGEIYEQYF
.,TRBJ1-2,.,TRBV20-1,TGCAGTGCTACGGATGGCTACACCTTC,CSATDGYTF
.,TRBJ1-5,few,TRBV18,TGTGCCAGCTCAGACCGGGTTGATCAGCCCCAGCATTTT,CASSDRVDQPQHF
TRBD2,TRBJ2-1,.,TRBV6-5,TGTGCCAGCTCGGCTAGCGGGAGAGGCAATGAGCAGTTCTTC,CASSASGRGNEQFF
.,TRBJ2-1,.,TRBV6-5,TGTGCCAGCAGTCCACGGGGAGTGGTGGATGAGCAGTTCTTC,CASSPRGVVDEQFF
.,TRBJ1-5,.,TRBV28,TGTGCCAGCAGTCTGGCAGGCAGCCCGACACCCCAGCATTTT,CASSLAGSPTPQHF
TRBD1,TRBJ1-1,.,TRBV6-5,TGTGCCAGCACGGTTAGGGGGCGGGCTTTCTTT,CASTVRGRAFF
TRBD2,TRBJ2-3,.,TRBV7-7,TGTGCCAGCAGCTCGGGACTAGCGACAGATACGCAGTATTTT,CASSSGLATDTQYF
.,TRBJ1-2,.,TRBV3-1/TRBV3-2,TGTGCCAGCAGCCAAGAAGGAGGTAAATATGGCTACACCTTC,CASSQEGGKYGYTF
.,TRBJ1-5,.,TRBV7-9,TGTGCCAGCAGCTCCGGGTCTGGGAGGAGCAATCAGCCCCAGCATTTT,CASSSGSGRSNQPQHF